These 20 T cell receptor beta chains originate from one sample sequenced in a study of T cell changes during pregnancy in multiple sclerosis (dated by TCRdb to 2018 to 2020). The library was produced with the immunoSEQ multiplex PCR assay. The table was pulled from immuneACCESS by TCRdb, which kept in-frame rearrangements only. Such tables lose some clones; where checked, under half of the loss comes from unresolved V genes, and the rest has no known cause. Within this sample are approximately 44,000 clones, with roughly 92% of them counted one time only. Approximately 0.67% of the sample lies in the top ten. The source material was CD4+ T cells from peripheral blood mononuclear cells, sampled in the first trimester of pregnancy. These receptors originate from a female donor with multiple sclerosis, enrolled in a pregnancy study.

The chain is built from TRBV5-1 and TRBJ2-5, with 7 bases matching TRBD2. The CDR3 covers 17 residues. The J segment lost 1 base and the V segment lost 3 bases, leaving 12 bases of the junction unmatched. Germline loops: CDR1 SGHRS, CDR2 YFSETQ. As DNA, the CDR3 is TGCGCCAGCAGCTCCGGACTAGTAGCGCATACCCAAGAGACCCAGTACTTC. It yields the protein CASSSGLVAHTQETQYF.

J is TRBJ1-4 and V is TRBV7-9, with TRBD1 matching over 10 bases. This CDR3 comprises 17 residues. CDR1 is SEHNR, CDR2 FQNEAQ, per germline (reference sequence). Losses at the gene ends were 1 base for V and 3 bases for J; bases not matched to a gene: 5. The CDR3 is CASSLGQGAQSNEKLFF. CDR3 DNA: TGTGCCAGCAGCTTAGGACAGGGGGCGCAGTCTAATGAAAAACTGTTTTTT.

The J gene is TRBJ1-5, the V gene TRBV2; 7 bases are a match to TRBD1. CDR1 is SNHLY, CDR2 FYNNEI, per germline. After removal of 8 bases from V and 0 bases from J, the junction contained 10 bases not matched to a gene. CDR3 length: 16 amino acids. CDR3 DNA: TGTGCCAGCGAGGCAGGGGGGTTACGTAGCAATCAGCCCCAGCATTTT. Its translation is CASEAGGLRSNQPQHF. The full variable domain, in which reference TRBV2 and TRBJ1-5 provide the parts outside the CDR3, is EPEVTQTPSHQVTQMGQEVILRCVPISNHLYFYWYRQILGQKVEFLVSFYNNEISEKSEIFDDQFSVERPDGSNFTLKIRSTKLEDSAMYFCASEAGGLRSNQPQHFGDGTRLSIL.

This clone was seen a single time. This chain connects TRBV2 to TRBJ2-7; 10 bases line up with TRBD2. CDR1 SNHLY and CDR2 FYNNEI come from the germline V gene. There are 16 residues in the CDR3. Losses at the gene ends were 1 base for V and 2 bases for J; bases not matched to a gene: 5. CDR3 amino acids: CASSEERLAGAYEQYF. DNA for the CDR3: TGTGCCAGCAGTGAAGAGAGGCTAGCGGGAGCCTACGAGCAGTACTTC.

The rearrangement uses TRBV28 and TRBJ2-5; TRBD2 is a possible D gene (7 bases). There are 14 residues in the CDR3. Germline-derived CDR1 and CDR2 are MDHEN and SYDVKM. The germline V and J ends were trimmed by 7 bases and 5 bases, with 17 bases remaining between them. The CDR3 region has the DNA TGTGCCAGCACCTCTACGCGGGGGCAGGAGACCCAGTACTTC. Its protein is CASTSTRGQETQYF.

The chain joins TRBV5-1 to TRBJ2-3; 7 bases map to TRBD1. The germline gives CDR1 SGHRS, CDR2 YFSETQ. With V trimmed by 4 bases and J by 1 base, 6 bases remained unmatched. The CDR3 has 15 residues. DNA of the CDR3: TGCGCCAGCAGCCCGAGGGGGCTCGGCACAGATACGCAGTATTTT. It is translated as CASSPRGLGTDTQYF.

The rearrangement links TRBV11-2 to TRBJ2-1; the D gene is possibly TRBD2 (6 bases). V was pared by 0 bases and J by 10 bases, with 13 bases between. This CDR3 has 14 amino acids. Per germline, CDR1 SGHAT and CDR2 FQNNGV. The CDR3 reads CASSLDRRAREQFF. The CDR3 DNA reads as TGTGCCAGCAGCTTAGATCGGAGGGCACGGGAGCAGTTCTTC. Combining the CDR3 with reference TRBV11-2 and TRBJ2-1 gives the whole variable domain EAGVAQSPRYKIIEKRQSVAFWCNPISGHATLYWYQQILGQGPKLLIQFQNNGVVDDSQLPKDRFSAERLKGVDSTLKIQPAKLEDSAVYLCASSLDRRAREQFFGPGTRLTVL.

As regards this clone: The germline gene is not matched at one end of the junction; a read error may be the cause. This chain connects TRBV29-1 to TRBJ1-1; 7 bases are shared with TRBD1. The germline gives CDR1 SQVTM, CDR2 ANQGSEA. The CDR3 runs to 15 residues. The CDR3 sequence is CSVKETGLVNTEAFF. CDR3 DNA: TGCAGCGTTAAAGAGACAGGGCTTGTGAACACTGAAGCTTTCTTT.

This sequence joins TRBV6-5 and TRBJ2-7; tentatively, D is TRBD2 (6 bases). V was cut by 2 bases and J by 5 bases, with 10 bases left in between. The CDR3 sequence is 13 residues long. Germline lookup yields CDR1 MNHEY and CDR2 SVGAGI. CDR3 sequence: CASSYGRDNEQYF. The CDR3 region has the DNA TGTGCCAGCAGTTACGGGCGGGATAACGAGCAGTACTTC.

This chain joins TRBV6-1 and TRBJ2-5, with D maybe TRBD1 (6 bases). V gave up 1 base and J gave up 4 bases, with 16 bases separating them. Germline assignment: CDR1 MNHNS and CDR2 SASEGT. The CDR3 runs to 16 residues. CDR3 bases: TGTGCCAGCAGTGAAGGTTGGCAGGGGTCGGCAGAGACCCAGTACTTC. Amino acid sequence: CASSEGWQGSAETQYF.

The J gene is TRBJ2-1, the V gene TRBV5-8; possibly TRBD2 for D (6 bases). This CDR3 is built from 15 residues. Germline CDR1 reads SGHTS; CDR2 reads YDEGEE. V lost 0 bases and J lost 8, with 15 bases in between. The CDR3 nucleotides are TGTGCCAGCAGCTTGGGGACTAACCTCGCCGATGAGCAGTTCTTC. Encoded protein: CASSLGTNLADEQFF. The full variable domain, with the rest looked up from reference TRBV5-8 and TRBJ2-1, is EAGVTQSPTHLIKTRGQQATLRCSPISGHTSVYWYQQALGLGLQFLLWYDEGEERNRGNFPPRFSGRQFPNYSSELNVNALELEDSALYLCASSLGTNLADEQFFGPGTRLTVL.

CDR3 nucleotides: TGCGCCAGCGCCCTGAGTTCGTTTGAGGGAGATACGCAGTATTTT. It specifies CASALSSFEGDTQYF. The chain employs TRBV5-1 and TRBJ2-3, with D maybe TRBD2 (5 bases). The length of the CDR3 is 15 residues. CDR1 and CDR2 (germline): SGHRS, YFSETQ. Trimming removed 7 bases from V and 5 bases from J, with 20 bases in between. The whole variable domain, filled in from reference TRBV5-1 and TRBJ2-3, reads KAGVTQTPRYLIKTRGQQVTLSCSPISGHRSVSWYQQTPGQGLQFLFEYFSETQRNKGNFPGRFSGRQFSNSRSEMNVSTLELGDSALYLCASALSSFEGDTQYFGPGTRLTVL.

The chain carries TRBV28 and TRBJ2-1; D may be TRBD2 (6 bases). CDR3 length: 13 amino acids. The V and J ends lost 5 bases and 8 bases respectively, with 13 bases between them. Germline CDR1 and CDR2: MDHEN and SYDVKM. The CDR3 region is CASSIGTRDEQFF. The CDR3 bases are TGTGCCAGCAGTATCGGGACTCGGGATGAGCAGTTCTTC.

The chain has TRBV19 and TRBJ2-7; 8 bases are a match to TRBD2. Per germline, CDR1 LNHDA and CDR2 SQIVND (reference sequence). V lost 6 bases to trimming and J lost 0 bases; unmatched junction nucleotides: 7. The CDR3 is 15 amino acids. The chain's CDR3 is CASSPSGLASYEQYF. CDR3 nucleotides: TGTGCCAGTAGCCCGTCCGGACTAGCCTCCTACGAGCAGTACTTC.

This chain links TRBV18 with TRBJ2-5; TRBD2 agrees at 11 bases. V lost 6 bases, J lost 0 bases, and 6 bases stayed unmatched. The length of the CDR3 is 16 residues. Germline assignment: CDR1 KGHSH and CDR2 LQKENI. The CDR3 is CASSLLAGGYQETQYF. The DNA of the CDR3 is TGTGCCAGCTCCCTCTTAGCGGGAGGGTACCAAGAGACCCAGTACTTC.

The chain has TRBV25-1 and TRBJ2-5, with 9 bases fitting TRBD1. The CDR3 is 14 amino acids. Germline CDR1 and CDR2: MGHDK and SYGVNS. V dropped 8 bases and J dropped 5; count of bases not matched to a gene: 9. CDR3 DNA sequence: TGTGCCAGCCGCACTGACAGGGGGTCGGAGACCCAGTACTTC. Translation gives CASRTDRGSETQYF.

This chain uses TRBV2 with TRBJ2-6, with 7 bases aligning to TRBD1. CDR1 SNHLY and CDR2 FYNNEI come from the germline V gene. CDR3 length: 18 residues. V dropped 1 base and J dropped 0; count of bases not matched to a gene: 6. The CDR3 here is CASSEGAGGVSGANVLTF. CDR3 sequence (DNA): TGTGCCAGCAGTGAAGGTGCAGGGGGAGTCTCTGGGGCCAACGTCCTGACTTTC.

This clone was seen only a few times. The V and J genes are TRBV6-5 and TRBJ1-2; 7 bases are a match to TRBD1. Looked up from germline, CDR1 is MNHEY and CDR2 is SVGAGI. J lost 8 bases, V lost 0 bases, and 6 bases had no gene match. This CDR3 has 14 amino acids. The CDR3 spells CASSYSRAGGGYTF. CDR3 nucleotides: TGTGCCAGCAGTTACTCGCGCGCAGGGGGAGGCTACACCTTC.

This clone was seen only a few times. DNA of the CDR3: TGTGCCAGCAGCCAAGGAGAGGGCATTTACTACGAGCAGTACTTC. As protein: CASSQGEGIYYEQYF. The V and J genes are TRBV14 and TRBJ2-7; D perhaps matches TRBD2 (5 bases). V lost 1 base and J 3 bases, leaving 13 bases between the germline ends. Germline CDR1 and CDR2: SGHDN and FVKESK. This CDR3 region has 15 residues.

The rearrangement joins TRBV15 to TRBJ1-2; D might be TRBD1 (6 bases). Germline V gene sequence: CDR1 LNHNV, CDR2 YYDKDF (reference sequence). The CDR3 contains 15 residues. V was trimmed by 0 bases and J by 1 base, leaving 9 bases between them. The CDR3 DNA reads as TGTGCCACCAGCAGAGAGCAGGGGATTAACTATGGCTACACCTTC. The encoded protein is CATSREQGINYGYTF.